These 22 T cell receptor beta chains were sequenced from one sample in a study of blood T cell repertoires in COVID-19 (TCRdb year 2020). Library prep was done by the immunoSEQ multiplex PCR assay. TCRdb mirrors the immuneACCESS table, restricted to in-frame sequences. Some clones are absent from its copies; in checked studies, under half trace to an unresolved V gene, and the reason for the others is unknown. This sample has some 100,000 clones in its table, and about nine tenths of those were observed once. The ten largest clones add up to 0.85% to 1% of the sample. The sequenced material came from peripheral blood. Receptors originate from a man in his 60s with acute or convalescent COVID-19.

The chain carries TRBV12-3 or TRBV12-4 and TRBJ2-2; perhaps TRBD1 as D (5 bases). V was shortened by 8 bases and J by 3 bases, with 10 bases between the two germline ends. This CDR3 has 13 amino acids. CDR3 in DNA: TGTGCCAGCGGATCAGGGTACACCGGGGAGCTGTTTTTT. This gives the protein CASGSGYTGELFF.

The genes are TRBV9 and TRBJ2-1, with TRBD2 as a possible D gene (6 bases). The CDR3 runs 16 residues. The germline CDR1 and CDR2 sequences are SGDLS and YYNGEE. V was shortened by 3 bases and J by 0 bases, with 13 bases between the two germline ends. The CDR3 loop is CASSGERESSYNEQFF. Here the CDR3 DNA reads TGTGCCAGCAGCGGAGAACGGGAGAGCTCCTACAATGAGCAGTTCTTC.

The chain combines TRBV5-5 with TRBJ2-7; a possible D gene is TRBD1 (7 bases). V was clipped by 6 bases and J by 0 bases, with 28 bases between them. Germline lookup yields CDR1 SGHKS and CDR2 YYEKEE (reference sequence). The CDR3 consists of 19 residues. As DNA, the CDR3 is TGTGCCAGCACCAACTTGACAGGGACGATCGCGGGACACTCCTACGAGCAGTACTTC. Its translation is CASTNLTGTIAGHSYEQYF.

This sequence joins TRBV7-3 and TRBJ1-1; unclear D gene. This CDR3 has 15 residues. Germline V gene lookup returns CDR1 SGHTA and CDR2 FQGTGA. V lost 1 base to trimming and J lost 4 bases, with 13 bases between them. CDR3 nucleotide sequence: TGTGCCAGCAGCTTAAAAGGAGGCGGAAGCACTGAAGCTTTCTTT. Translating gives CASSLKGGGSTEAFF. Filled out from reference TRBV7-3 and TRBJ1-1, the complete variable domain reads GAGVSQTPSNKVTEKGKYVELRCDPISGHTALYWYRQSLGQGPEFLIYFQGTGAADDSGLPNDRFFAVRPEGSVSTLKIQRTERGDSAVYLCASSLKGGGSTEAFFGQGTRLTVV.

Details on this clone: This specimen includes other DNA sequences encoding the same CDR3. The rearrangement joins TRBV11-2 to TRBJ2-5; D call uncertain. The CDR3 contains 11 residues. In germline, CDR1 is SGHAT, CDR2 FQNNGV. V was trimmed by 3 bases and J by 5 bases, leaving 4 bases between them. The CDR3, as DNA: TGTGCCAGCAGCTTGAGGGAGACCCAGTACTTC. The encoded protein is CASSLRETQYF.

The chain links TRBV7-2 to TRBJ2-1; TRBD2 matches 12 bases. CDR3 length equals 18 residues. Trimming at V came to 1 base and at J to 7 bases, leaving 11 bases not matched to a gene. Per the germline V gene, CDR1 is SGHTA and CDR2 is FQGNSA. CDR3 DNA: TGTGCCAGCAGCTTAGATAGGGCTAGCGGGAGGGGGAATAATGAGCAGTTCTTC. Amino acid sequence: CASSLDRASGRGNNEQFF.

This rearrangement joins TRBV19 to TRBJ1-5; 7 bases agree with TRBD1. The CDR3 extends over 13 amino acids. The germline gives CDR1 LNHDA, CDR2 SQIVND (reference sequence). The trim removed 6 bases at V and 3 bases at J, leaving 2 bases unmatched. The chain's CDR3 is CASRDRVNQPQHF. CDR3 DNA: TGTGCCAGTAGAGACAGGGTCAATCAGCCCCAGCATTTT.

The chain is built from TRBV7-9 and TRBJ1-1, with TRBD1 matching 7 bases. After removal of 5 bases from V and 3 bases from J, the junction contained 3 bases not matched to a gene. CDR1 SEHNR and CDR2 FQNEAQ come from the germline V gene (reference sequence). The CDR3 covers 13 residues. CDR3 DNA: TGTGCCAGCAGCCCAACAGGGGACACTGAAGCTTTCTTT. This codes for CASSPTGDTEAFF. Full variable domain (missing parts from reference TRBV7-9 and TRBJ1-1): DTGVSQNPRHKITKRGQNVTFRCDPISEHNRLYWYRQTLGQGPEFLTYFQNEAQLEKSRLLSDRFSAERPKGSFSTLEIQRTEQGDSAMYLCASSPTGDTEAFFGQGTRLTVV.

The V call is TRBV28, the J call TRBJ1-2; maybe TRBD1 (6 bases). The V and J ends lost 6 bases and 8 bases respectively, with 16 bases between them. CDR3 length equals 13 residues. CDR1 and CDR2 (germline): MDHEN, SYDVKM. The CDR3 coding sequence is TGTGCCAGCAGAGGGGGGGCTGCGTACGGCTACACCTTC. Residues: CASRGGAAYGYTF.

The CDR3, as DNA: TGCGCCAGCAGCCAAAGGCTAGCGGAAGAGACCCAGTACTTC. It is translated as CASSQRLAEETQYF. This chain uses TRBV4-1 with TRBJ2-5, with 7 bases matching TRBD2. Germline lookup yields CDR1 MGHRA and CDR2 YSYEKL. This CDR3 contains 14 residues. The V segment lost 2 bases and the J segment 3 bases; nucleotides outside the gene matches: 3.

The chain is built from TRBV6-1 and TRBJ2-7, with TRBD2 matching 7 bases. The germline V gene encodes CDR1 MNHNS and CDR2 SASEGT. This CDR3 spans 16 amino acids. Trimming at V came to 2 bases and at J to 4 bases, leaving 11 bases not matched to a gene. The CDR3 sequence: CASSERAGATLYEQYF. In DNA, the CDR3 is TGTGCCAGCAGTGAAAGGGCGGGAGCGACTTTATACGAGCAGTACTTC.

V gene TRBV11-3 combines with J gene TRBJ2-1, with a tentative D call TRBD1 (6 bases). The CDR3 contains 15 residues. Germline loops: CDR1 SGHNT, CDR2 YENEEA. Between the trimmed V and J ends, which lost 5 bases and 0 bases, there was a span of 11 bases. The DNA for the CDR3 is TGTGCCAGCAGCCCAGGGGCCAGCTCCTACAATGAGCAGTTCTTC. This translates into CASSPGASSYNEQFF.

The count of this clone is one. The chain uses TRBV18 and TRBJ2-7; D unresolved. The CDR3 totals 14 residues. Germline V gene sequence: CDR1 KGHSH, CDR2 LQKENI. The ends were cut back, 2 bases at V and 4 bases at J, with 12 bases in the middle. In DNA form, the CDR3 reads TGTGCCAGCTCACCAGAGACTGCAGCTTACGAGCAGTACTTC. This translates into CASSPETAAYEQYF.

The chain is built from TRBV5-4 and TRBJ1-2; 9 positions agree with TRBD1. This CDR3 has 14 residues. Germline CDR1 SGHNT, CDR2 YYREEE (reference sequence). Trimming took 5 bases from V and 8 from J; bases not matched to a gene: 10. CDR3 coding DNA: TGTGCCAGCAGTCGGGACAGGGAAATTTACGGCTACACCTTC. This codes for CASSRDREIYGYTF.

The table lists this clone with a count of one. This sequence joins TRBV5-4 and TRBJ2-3, with D unresolved. This CDR3 spans 14 amino acids. Trimming pared 5 bases from V and 9 bases from J, leaving 19 bases between. Germline V CDR1 and CDR2: SGHNT, YYREEE (reference sequence). The CDR3 is CASRLKTGSETQYF. CDR3 coding DNA: TGTGCCAGCAGGTTAAAGACTGGAAGTGAAACGCAGTATTTT.

The V call is TRBV19, the J call TRBJ1-3; D is unclear. Between the trimmed V and J ends, which lost 5 bases and 2 bases, there was a span of 4 bases. Germline V gene sequence: CDR1 LNHDA, CDR2 SQIVND (reference sequence). This CDR3 comprises 12 residues. CDR3: CASSSTGNTIYF. The CDR3, as DNA: TGTGCCAGTAGTTCAACTGGAAACACCATATATTTT.

J is TRBJ2-7 and V is TRBV29-1; D is ambiguous. There are 12 residues in the CDR3. V was trimmed by 0 bases and J by 2 bases, leaving 5 bases between them. Germline loops: CDR1 SQVTM, CDR2 ANQGSEA. The CDR3 sequence is CSVEEGAYEQYF. CDR3 DNA sequence: TGCAGCGTTGAAGAGGGCGCCTACGAGCAGTACTTC.

The chain links TRBV3-1 (or the pseudogene TRBV3-2) to TRBJ2-1, with TRBD2 as a possible D gene (6 bases). V lost 4 bases and J lost 9, with 13 bases in between. Germline V lookup: CDR1 LGHDT, CDR2 YNNKEL (reference sequence). This CDR3 is built from 13 residues. In DNA form, the CDR3 reads TGTGCCAGCAGCCCTCGGAGGGCCGCTGAGCAGTTCTTC. Translation: CASSPRRAAEQFF.

DNA of the CDR3: TGCGCCAGCAGTCCAAAGAGGAAGGATCCACAGGGGGCGCTTGAAAAACTGTTTTTT. This gives the protein CASSPKRKDPQGALEKLFF. The V call is TRBV23-1, the J call TRBJ1-4, with 9 bases matching TRBD1. TRBV23-1 is sorted into the ORF group, with uncertain function. The CDR3 is 19 residues long. V was pared by 4 bases and J by 7 bases, with 19 bases of the junction left unmatched.

CDR3 protein: CASSFRQGGEQFF. Written as DNA, the CDR3 is TGCGCCAGCAGCTTCCGACAGGGAGGAGAGCAGTTCTTC. V is TRBV5-1 and J is TRBJ2-1; D possibly corresponds to TRBD1 (7 bases). The CDR3 runs to 13 residues. Germline CDR1 is SGHRS and CDR2 is YFSETQ. Trimming took 2 bases from V and 10 from J, leaving 13 bases between them.

J is TRBJ2-3 and V is TRBV27, with 7 bases identical to TRBD1. The trim removed 9 bases at V and 4 bases at J, leaving 4 bases unmatched. CDR3 length: 12 residues. Germline V gene data show CDR1 as MNHEY and CDR2 as SMNVEV (reference sequence). The CDR3 loop reads CASGQVADTQYF. The DNA for the CDR3 is TGTGCCAGTGGACAGGTAGCAGATACGCAGTATTTT.

V gene TRBV7-9 combines with J gene TRBJ2-1; 8 bases fit TRBD2. CDR1 is SEHNR and CDR2 is FQNEAQ in the germline V gene (reference sequence). The CDR3 consists of 16 residues. V shed 1 base and J 6 bases; nucleotides not matched to a gene: 8. The CDR3 here is CASSLVASGLSNEQFF. CDR3 DNA sequence: TGTGCCAGCAGCTTAGTGGCTAGCGGGTTGTCCAATGAGCAGTTCTTC.